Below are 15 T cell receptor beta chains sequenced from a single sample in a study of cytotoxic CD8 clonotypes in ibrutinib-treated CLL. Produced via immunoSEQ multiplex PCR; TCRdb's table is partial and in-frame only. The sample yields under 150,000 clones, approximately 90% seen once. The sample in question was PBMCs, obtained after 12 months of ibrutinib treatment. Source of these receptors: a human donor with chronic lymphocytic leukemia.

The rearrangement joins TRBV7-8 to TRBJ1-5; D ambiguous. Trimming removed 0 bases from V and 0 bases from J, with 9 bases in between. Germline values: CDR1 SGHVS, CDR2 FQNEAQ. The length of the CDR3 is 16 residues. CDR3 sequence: CASSLAGDFSNQPQHF. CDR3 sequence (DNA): TGTGCCAGCAGCTTAGCGGGAGATTTTAGCAATCAGCCCCAGCATTTT.

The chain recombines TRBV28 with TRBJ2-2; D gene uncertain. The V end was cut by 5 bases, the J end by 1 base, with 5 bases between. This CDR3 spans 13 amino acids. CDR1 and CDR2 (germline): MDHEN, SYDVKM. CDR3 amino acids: CASSDLNTGELFF. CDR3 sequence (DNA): TGTGCCAGCAGTGACTTGAACACCGGGGAGCTGTTTTTT.

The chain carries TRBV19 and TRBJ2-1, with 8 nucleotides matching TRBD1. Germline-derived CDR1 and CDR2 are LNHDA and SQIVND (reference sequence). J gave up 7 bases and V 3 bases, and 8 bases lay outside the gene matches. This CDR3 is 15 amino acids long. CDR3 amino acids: CASSIRGQGLNEQFF. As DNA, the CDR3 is TGTGCCAGTAGTATCCGCGGACAGGGATTGAATGAGCAGTTCTTC.

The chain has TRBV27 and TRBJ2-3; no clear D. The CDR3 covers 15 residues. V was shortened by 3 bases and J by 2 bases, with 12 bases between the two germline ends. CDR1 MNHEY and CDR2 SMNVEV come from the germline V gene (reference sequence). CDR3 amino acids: CASSLEWQTTDTQYF. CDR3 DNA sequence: TGTGCCAGCAGTTTGGAATGGCAGACCACAGATACGCAGTATTTT.

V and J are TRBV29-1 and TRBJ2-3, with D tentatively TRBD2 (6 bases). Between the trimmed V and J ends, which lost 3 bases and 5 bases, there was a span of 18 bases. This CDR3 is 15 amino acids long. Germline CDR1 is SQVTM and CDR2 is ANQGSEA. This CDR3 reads CSVDGASASLDTQYF. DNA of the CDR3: TGCAGCGTTGATGGGGCTAGCGCAAGTTTAGATACGCAGTATTTT.

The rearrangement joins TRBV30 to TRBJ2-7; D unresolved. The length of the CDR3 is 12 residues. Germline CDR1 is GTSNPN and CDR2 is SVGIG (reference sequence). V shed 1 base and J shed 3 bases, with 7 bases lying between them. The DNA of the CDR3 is TGTGCCTGGAGTGCCGGGCTCTACGAGCAGTACTTC. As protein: CAWSAGLYEQYF.

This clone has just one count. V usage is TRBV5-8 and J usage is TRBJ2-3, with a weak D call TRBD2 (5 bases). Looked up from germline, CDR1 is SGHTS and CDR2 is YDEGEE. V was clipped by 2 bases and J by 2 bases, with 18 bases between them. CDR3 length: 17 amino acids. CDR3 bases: TGTGCCAGCAGCTTCTTCTGGGGTAGCGAATACACAGATACGCAGTATTTT. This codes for CASSFFWGSEYTDTQYF.

The CDR3 is CASSPQAGWGGTGELFF. The DNA of the CDR3 is TGTGCCAGCTCACCACAGGCCGGATGGGGAGGCACCGGGGAGCTGTTTTTT. The chain links TRBV18 to TRBJ2-2; the D gene is possibly TRBD2 (6 bases). Trimming took off 1 base at V and 4 bases at J, with 16 bases between the two ends. Per germline, CDR1 KGHSH and CDR2 LQKENI. The CDR3 is 17 residues long.

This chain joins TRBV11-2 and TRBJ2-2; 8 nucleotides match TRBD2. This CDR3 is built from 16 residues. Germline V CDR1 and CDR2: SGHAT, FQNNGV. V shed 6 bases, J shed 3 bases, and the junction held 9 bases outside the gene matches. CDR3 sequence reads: CASRPPGLVDTGELFF. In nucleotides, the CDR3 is TGTGCCAGCAGACCTCCGGGACTAGTTGACACCGGGGAGCTGTTTTTT.

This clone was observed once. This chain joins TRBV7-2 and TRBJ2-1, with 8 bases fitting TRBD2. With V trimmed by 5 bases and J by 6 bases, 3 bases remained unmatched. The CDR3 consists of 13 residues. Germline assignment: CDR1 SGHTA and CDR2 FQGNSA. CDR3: CASSPGTSNEQFF. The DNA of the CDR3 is TGTGCCAGCAGCCCCGGGACTAGCAATGAGCAGTTCTTC. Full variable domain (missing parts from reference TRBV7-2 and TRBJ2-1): GAGVSQSPSNKVTEKGKDVELRCDPISGHTALYWYRQSLGQGLEFLIYFQGNSAPDKSGLPSDRFSAERTGGSVSTLTIQRTQQEDSAVYLCASSPGTSNEQFFGPGTRLTVL.

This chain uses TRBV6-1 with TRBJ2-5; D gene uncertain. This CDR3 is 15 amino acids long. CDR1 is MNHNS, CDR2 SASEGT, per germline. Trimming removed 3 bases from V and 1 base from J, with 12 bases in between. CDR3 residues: CASSDQYLVQETQYF. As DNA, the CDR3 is TGTGCCAGCAGTGATCAGTACTTAGTCCAAGAGACCCAGTACTTC.

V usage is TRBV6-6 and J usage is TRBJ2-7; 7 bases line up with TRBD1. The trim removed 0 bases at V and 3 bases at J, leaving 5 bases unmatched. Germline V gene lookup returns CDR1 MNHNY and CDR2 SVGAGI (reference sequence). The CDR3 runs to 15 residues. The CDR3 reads CASSYSIAGGYEQYF. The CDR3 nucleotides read TGTGCCAGCAGTTACTCGATTGCAGGGGGCTACGAGCAGTACTTC.

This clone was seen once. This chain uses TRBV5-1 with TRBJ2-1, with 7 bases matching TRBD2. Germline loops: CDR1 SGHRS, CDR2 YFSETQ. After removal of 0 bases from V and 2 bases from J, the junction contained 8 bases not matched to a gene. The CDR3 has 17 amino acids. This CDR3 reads CASSLAGGAGAYNEQFF. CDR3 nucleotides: TGCGCCAGCAGCTTGGCTGGCGGGGCGGGAGCCTACAATGAGCAGTTCTTC.

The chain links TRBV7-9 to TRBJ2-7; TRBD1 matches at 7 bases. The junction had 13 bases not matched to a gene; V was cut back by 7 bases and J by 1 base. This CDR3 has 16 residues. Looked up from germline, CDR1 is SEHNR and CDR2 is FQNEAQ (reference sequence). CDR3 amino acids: CASTRWETGISYEQYF. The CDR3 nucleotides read TGTGCCAGCACCCGGTGGGAGACAGGGATATCCTACGAGCAGTACTTC.

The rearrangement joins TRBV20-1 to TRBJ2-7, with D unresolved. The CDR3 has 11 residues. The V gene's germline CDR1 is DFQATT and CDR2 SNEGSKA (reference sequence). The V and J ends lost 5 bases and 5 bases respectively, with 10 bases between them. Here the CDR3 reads CSASSRNEQYF. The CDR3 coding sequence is TGCAGTGCTTCCTCTAGAAACGAGCAGTACTTC.